This T cell receptor beta chain was identified during a study of identical twins. In the case of this clonotype: Its antigen is undetermined.

Regarding the study as a whole: Insertions ran lower in abundant cord blood beta clonotypes, though not in memory repertoires. Excess low generation probability was seen in twin-shared out-of-frame alpha sequences.

A single record per CDR3 protein comes from TCRdb applying MiXCR to the 5' RACE reads. The table has 1.5 million to 2 million distinct CDR3 sequences, roughly 35% seen once. Trimming at V came to 0 bases and at J to 5 bases, leaving 7 bases not matched to a gene. Germline V lookup: CDR1 SGHRS, CDR2 YFSETQ. The CDR3 has 17 residues. The source is a newborn girl in good health. Sequencing was done on a sample of cord blood. The chain is built from TRBV5-1 and TRBJ2-2, with 10 bases matching TRBD2. CDR3 nucleotides: TGCGCCAGCAGCTTGGATCTACTAGCGGGAAAAACCGGGGAGCTGTTTTTT. Its protein product is CASSLDLLAGKTGELFF.